This is a list of T cell receptor beta chains from one sample in a study of blood T cell repertoires in COVID-19. TCRdb's copy holds only in-frame clones and misses some; the assay was immunoSEQ multiplex PCR. The top ten clones hold approximately 5% of a sample with approximately 65,000 clones, just over 85% of them seen once. Sequenced sample: peripheral blood. All receptors derive from a human donor in a cohort sampled during active COVID-19. CDR3s leave out the opening cysteine and the closing phenylalanine or tryptophan. A D gene is named only where the DNA matches it firmly.

V,J,D,CDR3
TRBV30,TRBJ2-2,-,AWRATISLSGELF
TRBV9,TRBJ2-1,TRBD2,ASSAGGAGNNEQF
TRBV3-1/TRBV3-2,TRBJ2-4,-,ASSQQGSKNIQY
TRBV6-5,TRBJ2-2,-,ASKSAGGLSGELF
TRBV10-3,TRBJ2-5,-,AISEPGHNQETQY
TRBV25-1,TRBJ1-1,TRBD1,ASSESKGRRDRGPEAF
TRBV7-8,TRBJ1-2,TRBD1,ASSLVRTGDRDGYT
TRBV6-5,TRBJ2-7,TRBD1,ASSYSTGVYGEQY
TRBV5-1,TRBJ2-3,-,ASSLEGGPDTQY
TRBV5-8,TRBJ1-2,TRBD1,ASSTRDSNYGYT
TRBV5-4,TRBJ1-2,TRBD1,ASSFGQGILNYGYT
TRBV13,TRBJ2-1,TRBD1,ASSLAWTGGTEQF
TRBV5-1,TRBJ2-3,TRBD2,ASSSGLVYYTDTQY
TRBV7-2,TRBJ2-5,-,ASSRGRNRGETQY
TRBV19,TRBJ2-1,-,ASSIDGGVGEQF
TRBV5-1,TRBJ1-4,TRBD1,ASSYRQGSPEKLF
TRBV11-2,TRBJ1-1,TRBD1,ASSLARGQGGKAF
TRBV7-2,TRBJ2-3,-,ASSLAAGRTDTQY
TRBV9,TRBJ2-7,-,ASSVEGWRRPTFEQY
TRBV7-8,TRBJ2-1,-,ASSKRRGGGGYNEQF
TRBV3-1/TRBV3-2,TRBJ1-6,TRBD1,ASSRGQKASPLH
TRBV29-1,TRBJ2-7,TRBD2,SVREGRSEQY
TRBV27,TRBJ2-5,-,ASSRGRETQY
TRBV7-8,TRBJ2-7,-,ASSLGARGEQY
TRBV28,TRBJ2-7,TRBD1,ASKLDRGPYEQY
TRBV3-1/TRBV3-2,TRBJ1-1,TRBD1,ASSPQGAPGTEAF
TRBV7-2,TRBJ2-2,-,ASSLEHFSANTGELF
TRBV2,TRBJ1-5,TRBD1,ASRTGDGTGNQPQH
TRBV6-5,TRBJ2-7,-,ASSYAGFSYEQY
TRBV18,TRBJ1-4,-,ASSPGRGEKLF
TRBV7-2,TRBJ1-6,TRBD1,ASSTGTGGSPLH
TRBV12-3/TRBV12-4,TRBJ2-1,-,ASSFSGVEQF
TRBV28,TRBJ2-3,TRBD2,ASGALGASGRWADTQY
TRBV7-2,TRBJ1-5,-,ASSPRRDNNQPQH
TRBV5-4,TRBJ2-7,TRBD1,ASSLVGQGSYEQY
TRBV20-1,TRBJ1-1,TRBD1,SASATPGQGAGGTEAF
TRBV18,TRBJ1-3,TRBD1,ASSLVQGKAGNTIY
TRBV7-9,TRBJ1-6,TRBD1,ASSLRDRANSPLH
TRBV7-3,TRBJ1-1,-,ASSFQGNTEAF
TRBV27,TRBJ1-1,TRBD1,ASSENRGLTEAF
TRBV5-4,TRBJ1-2,TRBD1,ASSRQGALNYGYT
TRBV11-2,TRBJ2-3,-,ASSQNTDTQY
TRBV9,TRBJ2-7,TRBD2,ASSPTSVDYEQY
TRBV5-4,TRBJ1-3,-,ASSTWERGNTIY
TRBV18,TRBJ1-5,-,ASSAITGFEQPQH
TRBV7-6,TRBJ2-7,TRBD2,ASSLLAGGSWSYEQY
TRBV20-1,TRBJ1-6,TRBD1,SASQGGMGSPLH
TRBV5-1,TRBJ2-3,-,ASSLGTATDTQY
TRBV18,TRBJ1-5,-,ASSPRAANQPQH
TRBV7-9,TRBJ2-5,-,ASSQVRGETQY
TRBV4-1,TRBJ2-5,TRBD2,ASSQPGTSVAETQY
TRBV7-2,TRBJ1-2,TRBD1,ASRSPGQTYGYT
TRBV7-2,TRBJ1-2,TRBD1,ASSSGQSRNYGYT
TRBV24-1,TRBJ1-2,-,ATSKDRDYGYT
TRBV7-8,TRBJ2-7,TRBD1,ASSTRQGWSYEQY